This record concerns one T cell receptor beta chain sequence. Its target is not known. One entry per CDR3 protein results from TCRdb running MiXCR on the 5' RACE reads. The sample lists about half a million distinct CDR3 sequences, over 15% occurring once. This sample was included in a study of T-cell memory formation after mild COVID-19. Study information: For the most part, TCR clusters were specific to one donor. Study-wide results and caveats: Prior to infection, memory already included some responding clones, suggesting cross-reactive memory joined. The authors left the SARS-CoV-2 specificity of second-wave clones peaking on day 37 unconfirmed. Day 15 to 85 contracting clones showed balanced CD4/CD8; day 15 to 37 expanders favored CD4+.

Germline V lookup: CDR1 MNHEY, CDR2 SVGEGT. The CDR3 contains 15 residues. Trimming stripped 7 bases from V and 1 base from J, with 16 bases between. The origin of this receptor is an adult woman who had mild COVID-19 (a few samples of this study predate the infection). Cell type and time point are not known. Sequencing used PBMCs or a T cell subset sorted from them (not recorded which). The chain has TRBV6-2 or TRBV6-3 and TRBJ2-5; D uncertain. CDR3 sequence reads: CASTILSTGQETQYF. The CDR3 coding sequence is TGTGCCAGCACCATTCTTAGCACGGGCCAAGAGACCCAGTACTTC.